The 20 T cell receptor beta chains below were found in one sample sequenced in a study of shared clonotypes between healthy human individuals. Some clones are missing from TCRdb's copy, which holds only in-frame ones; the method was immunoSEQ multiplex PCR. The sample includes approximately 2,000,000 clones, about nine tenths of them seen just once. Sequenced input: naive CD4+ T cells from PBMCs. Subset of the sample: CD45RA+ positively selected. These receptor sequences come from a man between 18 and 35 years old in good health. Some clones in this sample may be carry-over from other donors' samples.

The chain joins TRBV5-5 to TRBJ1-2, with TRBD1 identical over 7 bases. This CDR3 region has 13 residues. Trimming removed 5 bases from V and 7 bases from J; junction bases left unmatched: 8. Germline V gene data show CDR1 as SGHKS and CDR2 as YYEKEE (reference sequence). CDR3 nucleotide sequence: TGTGCCAGCAGTCCTACAGGGGTAGTTGGCTACACCTTC. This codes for CASSPTGVVGYTF.

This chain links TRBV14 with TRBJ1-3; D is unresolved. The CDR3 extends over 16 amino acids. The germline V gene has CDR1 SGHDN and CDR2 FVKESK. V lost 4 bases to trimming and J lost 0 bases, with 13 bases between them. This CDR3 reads CASSRGVKDSGNTIYF. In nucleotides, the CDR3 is TGTGCCAGCAGCCGGGGAGTCAAGGACTCTGGAAACACCATATATTTT.

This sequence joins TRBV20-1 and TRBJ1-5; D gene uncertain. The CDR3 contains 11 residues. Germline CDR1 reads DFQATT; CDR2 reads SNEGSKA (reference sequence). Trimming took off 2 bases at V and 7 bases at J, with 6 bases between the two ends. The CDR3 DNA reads TGCAGTGCTAGATATGGGCAGCCCCAGCATTTT. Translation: CSARYGQPQHF.

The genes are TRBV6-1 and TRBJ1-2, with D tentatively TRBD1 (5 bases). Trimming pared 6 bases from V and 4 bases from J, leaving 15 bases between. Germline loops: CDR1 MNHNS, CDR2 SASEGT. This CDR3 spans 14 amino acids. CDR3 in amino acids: CASSRQTEGYGYTF. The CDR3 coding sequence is TGTGCCAGCAGCCGACAGACCGAGGGCTATGGCTACACCTTC.

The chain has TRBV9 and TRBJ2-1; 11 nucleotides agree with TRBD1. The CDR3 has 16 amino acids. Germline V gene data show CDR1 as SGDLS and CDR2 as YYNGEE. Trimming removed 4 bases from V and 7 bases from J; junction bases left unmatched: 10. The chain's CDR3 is CASSPLDRGPGNEQFF. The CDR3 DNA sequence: TGTGCCAGCAGCCCTTTGGACAGGGGGCCTGGTAATGAGCAGTTCTTC.

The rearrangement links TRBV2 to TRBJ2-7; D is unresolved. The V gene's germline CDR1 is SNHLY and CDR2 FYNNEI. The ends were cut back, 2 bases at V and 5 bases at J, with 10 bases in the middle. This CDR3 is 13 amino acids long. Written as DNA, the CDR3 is TGTGCCAGCAGTGAACCGGGTAGGGACGAGCAGTACTTC. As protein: CASSEPGRDEQYF.

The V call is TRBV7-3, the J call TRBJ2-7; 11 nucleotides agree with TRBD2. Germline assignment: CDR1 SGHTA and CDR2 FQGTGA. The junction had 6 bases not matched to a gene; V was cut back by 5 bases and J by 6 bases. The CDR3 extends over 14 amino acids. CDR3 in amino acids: CASSATSGSREQYF. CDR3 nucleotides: TGTGCCAGCAGCGCAACTAGCGGGAGCCGCGAGCAGTACTTC.

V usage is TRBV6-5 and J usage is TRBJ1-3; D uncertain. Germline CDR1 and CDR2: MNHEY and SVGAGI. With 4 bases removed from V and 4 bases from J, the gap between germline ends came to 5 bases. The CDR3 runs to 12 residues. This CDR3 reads CASSSMGNTIYF. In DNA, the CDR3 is TGTGCCAGCAGTTCGATGGGAAACACCATATATTTT.

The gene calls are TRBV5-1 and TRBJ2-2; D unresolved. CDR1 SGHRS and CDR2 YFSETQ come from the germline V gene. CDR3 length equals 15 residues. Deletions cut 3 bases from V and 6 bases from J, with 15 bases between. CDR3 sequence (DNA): TGCGCCAGCAGCTCAAACCCCCCCGGGCCCGGGGAGCTGTTTTTT. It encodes CASSSNPPGPGELFF.

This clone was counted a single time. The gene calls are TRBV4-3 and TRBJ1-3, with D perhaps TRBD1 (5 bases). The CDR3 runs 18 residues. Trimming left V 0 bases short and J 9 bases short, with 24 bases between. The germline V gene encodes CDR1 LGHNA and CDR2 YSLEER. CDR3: CASSQDFLGAGPGGTIYF. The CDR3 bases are TGCGCCAGCAGCCAAGATTTTCTTGGGGCAGGCCCTGGAGGCACCATATATTTT.

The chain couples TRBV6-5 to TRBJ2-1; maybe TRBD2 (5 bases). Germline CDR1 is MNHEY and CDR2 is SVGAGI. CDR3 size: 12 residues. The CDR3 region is CASRGDPSEQFF. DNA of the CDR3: TGTGCTTCCCGGGGTGACCCCAGTGAGCAGTTCTTC.

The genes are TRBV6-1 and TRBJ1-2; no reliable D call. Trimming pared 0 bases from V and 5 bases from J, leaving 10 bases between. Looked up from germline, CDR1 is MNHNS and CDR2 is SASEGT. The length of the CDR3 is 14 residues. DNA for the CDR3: TGTGCCAGCAGTGAAGCGCGGCAGTTTTATGGCTACACCTTC. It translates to CASSEARQFYGYTF.

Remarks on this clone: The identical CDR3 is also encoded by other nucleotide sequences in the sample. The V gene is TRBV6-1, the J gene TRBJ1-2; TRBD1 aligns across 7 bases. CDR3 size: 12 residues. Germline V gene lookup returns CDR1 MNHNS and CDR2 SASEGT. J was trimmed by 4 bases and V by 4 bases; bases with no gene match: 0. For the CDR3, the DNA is TGTGCCAGCAGTGGGGACAGCTATGGCTACACCTTC. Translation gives CASSGDSYGYTF.

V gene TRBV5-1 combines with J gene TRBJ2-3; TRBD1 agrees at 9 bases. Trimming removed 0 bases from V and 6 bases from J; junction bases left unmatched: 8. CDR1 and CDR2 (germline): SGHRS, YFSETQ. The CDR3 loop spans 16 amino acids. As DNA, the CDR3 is TGCGCCAGCAGCTTGGGTTCTGAACAGGGGGCCGATACGCAGTATTTT. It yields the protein CASSLGSEQGADTQYF.

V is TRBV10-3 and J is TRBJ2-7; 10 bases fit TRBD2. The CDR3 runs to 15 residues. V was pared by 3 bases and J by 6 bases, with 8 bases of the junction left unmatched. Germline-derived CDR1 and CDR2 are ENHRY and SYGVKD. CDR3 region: CAISDEREGPGEQYF. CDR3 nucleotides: TGTGCCATCAGTGATGAGCGGGAGGGCCCAGGCGAGCAGTACTTC.

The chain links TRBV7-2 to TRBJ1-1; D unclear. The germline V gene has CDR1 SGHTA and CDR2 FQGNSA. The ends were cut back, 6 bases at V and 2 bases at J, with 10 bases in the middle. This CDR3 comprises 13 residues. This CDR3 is CASSFQINTEAFF. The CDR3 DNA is TGTGCCAGCAGTTTTCAGATTAACACTGAAGCTTTCTTT.

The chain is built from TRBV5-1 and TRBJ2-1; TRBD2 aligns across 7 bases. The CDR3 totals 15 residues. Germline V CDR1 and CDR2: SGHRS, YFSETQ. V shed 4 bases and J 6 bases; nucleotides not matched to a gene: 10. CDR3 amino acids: CASSQGLGYSNEQFF. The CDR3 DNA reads TGCGCCAGCAGCCAAGGACTAGGTTACTCCAATGAGCAGTTCTTC.

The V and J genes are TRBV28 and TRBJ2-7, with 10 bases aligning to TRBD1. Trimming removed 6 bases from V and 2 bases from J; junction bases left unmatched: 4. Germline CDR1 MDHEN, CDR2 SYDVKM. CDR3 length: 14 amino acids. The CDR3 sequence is CASRDRGAAYEQYF. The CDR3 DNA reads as TGTGCCAGCAGGGACAGGGGGGCTGCCTACGAGCAGTACTTC.

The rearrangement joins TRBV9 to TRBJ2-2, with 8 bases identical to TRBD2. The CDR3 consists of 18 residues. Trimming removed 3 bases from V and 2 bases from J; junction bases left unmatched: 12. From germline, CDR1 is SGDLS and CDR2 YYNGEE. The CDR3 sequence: CASSDARGGPLNTGELFF. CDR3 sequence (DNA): TGTGCCAGCAGCGACGCACGGGGGGGCCCTTTAAACACCGGGGAGCTGTTTTTT.

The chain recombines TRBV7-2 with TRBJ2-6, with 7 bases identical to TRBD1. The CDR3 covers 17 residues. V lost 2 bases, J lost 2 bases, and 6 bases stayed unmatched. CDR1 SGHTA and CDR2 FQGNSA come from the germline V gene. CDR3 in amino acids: CASSLMRDSTGANVLTF. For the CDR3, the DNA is TGTGCCAGCAGCTTAATGAGGGACAGCACTGGGGCCAACGTCCTGACTTTC.